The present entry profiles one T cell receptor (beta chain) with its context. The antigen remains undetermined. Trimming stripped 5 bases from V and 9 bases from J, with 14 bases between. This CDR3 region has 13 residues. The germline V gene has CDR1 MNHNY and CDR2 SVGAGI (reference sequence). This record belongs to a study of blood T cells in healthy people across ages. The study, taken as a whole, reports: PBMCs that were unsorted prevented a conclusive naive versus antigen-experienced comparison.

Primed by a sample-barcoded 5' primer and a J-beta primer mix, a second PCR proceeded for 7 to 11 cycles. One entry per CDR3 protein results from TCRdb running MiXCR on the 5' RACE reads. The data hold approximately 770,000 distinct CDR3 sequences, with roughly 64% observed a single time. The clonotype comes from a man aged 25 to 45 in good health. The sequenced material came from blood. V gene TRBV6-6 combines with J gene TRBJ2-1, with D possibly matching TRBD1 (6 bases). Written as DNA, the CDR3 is TGTGCCAGCAGTCCATCCGACAGGCCTGAGCAGTTCTTC. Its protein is CASSPSDRPEQFF.